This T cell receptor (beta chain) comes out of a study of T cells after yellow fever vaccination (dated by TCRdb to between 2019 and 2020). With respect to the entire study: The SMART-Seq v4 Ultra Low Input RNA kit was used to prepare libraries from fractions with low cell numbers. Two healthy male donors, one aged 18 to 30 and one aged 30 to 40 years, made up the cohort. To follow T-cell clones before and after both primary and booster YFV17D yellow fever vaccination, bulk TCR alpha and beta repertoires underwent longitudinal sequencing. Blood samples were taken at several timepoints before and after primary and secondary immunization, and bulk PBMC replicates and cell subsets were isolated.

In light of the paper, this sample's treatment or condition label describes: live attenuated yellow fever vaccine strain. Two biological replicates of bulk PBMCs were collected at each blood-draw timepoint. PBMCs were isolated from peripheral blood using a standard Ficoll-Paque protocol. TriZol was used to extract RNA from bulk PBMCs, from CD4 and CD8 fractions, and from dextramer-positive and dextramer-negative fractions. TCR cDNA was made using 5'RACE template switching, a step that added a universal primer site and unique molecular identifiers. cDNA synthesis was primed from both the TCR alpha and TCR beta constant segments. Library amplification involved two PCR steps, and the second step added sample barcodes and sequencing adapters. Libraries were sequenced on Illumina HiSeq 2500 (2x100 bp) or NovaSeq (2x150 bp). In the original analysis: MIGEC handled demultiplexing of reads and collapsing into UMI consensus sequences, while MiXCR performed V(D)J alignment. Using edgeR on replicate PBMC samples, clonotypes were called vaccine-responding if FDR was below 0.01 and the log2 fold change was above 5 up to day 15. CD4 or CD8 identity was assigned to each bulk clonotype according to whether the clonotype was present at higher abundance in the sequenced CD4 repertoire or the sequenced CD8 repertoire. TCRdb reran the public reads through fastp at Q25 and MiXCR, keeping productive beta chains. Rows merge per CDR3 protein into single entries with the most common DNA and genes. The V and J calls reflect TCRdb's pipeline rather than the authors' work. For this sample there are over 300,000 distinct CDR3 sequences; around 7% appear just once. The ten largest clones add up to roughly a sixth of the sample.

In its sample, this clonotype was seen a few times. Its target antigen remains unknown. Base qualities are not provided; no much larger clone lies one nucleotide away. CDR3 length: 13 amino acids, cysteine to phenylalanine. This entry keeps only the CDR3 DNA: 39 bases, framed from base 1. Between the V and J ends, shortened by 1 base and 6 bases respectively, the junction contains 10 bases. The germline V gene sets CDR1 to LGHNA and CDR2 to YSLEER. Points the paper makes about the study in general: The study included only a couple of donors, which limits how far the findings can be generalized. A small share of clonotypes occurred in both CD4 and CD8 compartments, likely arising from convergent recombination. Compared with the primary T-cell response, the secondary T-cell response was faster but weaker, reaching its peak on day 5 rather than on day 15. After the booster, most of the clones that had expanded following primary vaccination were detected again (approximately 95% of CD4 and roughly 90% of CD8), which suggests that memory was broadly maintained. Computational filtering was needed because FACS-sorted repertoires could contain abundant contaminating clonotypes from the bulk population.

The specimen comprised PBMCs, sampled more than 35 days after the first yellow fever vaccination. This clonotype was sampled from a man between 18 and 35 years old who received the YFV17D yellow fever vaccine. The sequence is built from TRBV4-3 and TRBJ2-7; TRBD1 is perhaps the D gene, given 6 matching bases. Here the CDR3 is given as CASSQGEGGEQYF. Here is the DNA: TGCGCCAGCAGCCAAGGAGAAGGGGGCGAGCAGTACTTC.